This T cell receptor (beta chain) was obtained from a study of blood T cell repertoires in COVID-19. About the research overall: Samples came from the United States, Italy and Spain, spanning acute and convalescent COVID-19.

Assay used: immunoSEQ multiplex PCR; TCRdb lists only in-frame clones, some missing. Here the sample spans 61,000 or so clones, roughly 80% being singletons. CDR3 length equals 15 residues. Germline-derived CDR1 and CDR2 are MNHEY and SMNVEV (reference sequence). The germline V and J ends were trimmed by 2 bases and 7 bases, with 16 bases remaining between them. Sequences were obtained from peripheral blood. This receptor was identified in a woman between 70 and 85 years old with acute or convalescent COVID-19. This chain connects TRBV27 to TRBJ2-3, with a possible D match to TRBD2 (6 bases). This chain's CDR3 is CASSLAGLSPNTQYF. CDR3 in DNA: TGTGCCAGCAGTTTAGCGGGGCTTTCCCCAAATACGCAGTATTTT.